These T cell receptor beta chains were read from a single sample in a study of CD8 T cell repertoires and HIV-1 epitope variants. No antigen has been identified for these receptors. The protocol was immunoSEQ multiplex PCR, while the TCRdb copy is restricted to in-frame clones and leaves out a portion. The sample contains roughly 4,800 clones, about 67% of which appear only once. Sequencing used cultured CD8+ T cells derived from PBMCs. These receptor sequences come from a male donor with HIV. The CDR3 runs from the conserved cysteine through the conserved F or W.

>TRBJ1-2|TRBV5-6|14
CASSSGAGGYGYTF
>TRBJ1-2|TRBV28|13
CASSLWQRDGYTF
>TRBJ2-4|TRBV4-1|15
CASKQTGQVRDIQYF
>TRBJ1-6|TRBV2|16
CASSPLGAAYNSPLHF
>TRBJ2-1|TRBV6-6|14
CASSSPTIYNEQFF
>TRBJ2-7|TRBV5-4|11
CASSLSHEQYF
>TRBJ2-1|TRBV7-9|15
CASSLGDRVWDEQFF
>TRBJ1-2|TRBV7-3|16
CASSLAGRDHGYGYTF
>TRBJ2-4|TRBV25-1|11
CASGQGNIQYF
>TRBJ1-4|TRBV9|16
CASSVVGEATNEKLFF
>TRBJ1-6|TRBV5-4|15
CASSSQGSYNSPLHF
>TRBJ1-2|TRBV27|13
CASSLLTGSGYTF
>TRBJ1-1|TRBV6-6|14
CASQDRGLNTEAFF
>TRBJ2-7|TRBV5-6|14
CASSLTGDSNEQYF
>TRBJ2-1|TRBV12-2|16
CASRFNTITSYNEQFF
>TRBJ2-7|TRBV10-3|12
CASRDRGNEQYF
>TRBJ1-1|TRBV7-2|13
CASSQGGGSEAFF
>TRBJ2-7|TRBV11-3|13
CASSLTRWDEQYF
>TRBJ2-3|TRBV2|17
CASSEARTSGNTDTQYF
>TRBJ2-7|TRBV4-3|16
CASSQDRQGFRYEQYF
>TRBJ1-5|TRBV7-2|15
CASSLGGGPNQPQHF
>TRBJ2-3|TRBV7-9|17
CASSPRMDMVPTDTQYF
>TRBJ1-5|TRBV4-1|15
CASSQGKGMFQPQHF
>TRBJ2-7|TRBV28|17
CASSFGTEGVDSYEQYF
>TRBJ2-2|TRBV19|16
CASSIDLRGNTGELFF
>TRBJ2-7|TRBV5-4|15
CASTVQGAMSYEQYF
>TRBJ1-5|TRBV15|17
CATSRVYKGSEYQPQHF
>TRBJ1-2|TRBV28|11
CACSPRHGYTF
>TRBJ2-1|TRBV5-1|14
CASSLAGAYNEQFF
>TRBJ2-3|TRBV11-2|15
CASSSPLAVADTQYF
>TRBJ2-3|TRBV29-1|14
CSAAGTESTDTQYF
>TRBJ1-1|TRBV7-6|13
CASSYTRGREAFF
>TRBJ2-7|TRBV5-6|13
CASSPGGGFEQYF
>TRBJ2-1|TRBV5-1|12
CASSSDRNEQFF
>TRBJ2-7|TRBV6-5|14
CASSYAPLAYEQYF
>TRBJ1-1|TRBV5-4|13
CASSLAGLPEAFF
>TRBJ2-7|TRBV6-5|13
CASSPRQSYEQYF
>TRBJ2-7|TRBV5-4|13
CASSLGQGNEQYF
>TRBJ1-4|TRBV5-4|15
CASSPGDGGNEKLFF
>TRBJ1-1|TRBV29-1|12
CSATQINTEAFF
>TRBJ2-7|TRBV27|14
CASSLVQESYEQYF
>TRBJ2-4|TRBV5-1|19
CASSPEKGTGSLAKNIQYF
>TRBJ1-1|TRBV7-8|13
CASSFRGSTEAFF